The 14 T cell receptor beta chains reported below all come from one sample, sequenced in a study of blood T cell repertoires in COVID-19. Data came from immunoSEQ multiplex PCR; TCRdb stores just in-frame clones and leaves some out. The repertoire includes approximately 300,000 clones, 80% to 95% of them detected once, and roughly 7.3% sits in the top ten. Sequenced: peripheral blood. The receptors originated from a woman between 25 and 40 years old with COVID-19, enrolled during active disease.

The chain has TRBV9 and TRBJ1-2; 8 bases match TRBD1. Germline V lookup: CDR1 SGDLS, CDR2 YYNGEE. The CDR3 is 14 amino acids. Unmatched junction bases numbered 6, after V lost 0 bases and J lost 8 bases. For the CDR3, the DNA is TGTGCCAGCAGCGTAGGAGCAGGGGGCGTCGGCTACACCTTC. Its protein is CASSVGAGGVGYTF.

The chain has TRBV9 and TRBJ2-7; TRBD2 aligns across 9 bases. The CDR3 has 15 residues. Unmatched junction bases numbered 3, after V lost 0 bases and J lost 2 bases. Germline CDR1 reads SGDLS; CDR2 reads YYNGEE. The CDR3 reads CASSVGREGTYEQYF. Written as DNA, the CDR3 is TGTGCCAGCAGCGTAGGGCGGGAGGGAACCTACGAGCAGTACTTC.

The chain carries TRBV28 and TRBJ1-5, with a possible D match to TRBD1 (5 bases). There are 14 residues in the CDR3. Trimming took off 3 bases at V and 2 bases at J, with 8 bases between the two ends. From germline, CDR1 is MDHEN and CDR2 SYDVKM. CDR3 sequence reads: CASSLVGGNQPQHF. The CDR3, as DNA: TGTGCCAGCAGTTTGGTAGGGGGCAATCAGCCCCAGCATTTT. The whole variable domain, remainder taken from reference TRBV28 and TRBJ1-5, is DVKVTQSSRYLVKRTGEKVFLECVQDMDHENMFWYRQDPGLGLRLIYFSYDVKMKEKGDIPEGYSVSREKKERFSLILESASTNQTSMYLCASSLVGGNQPQHFGDGTRLSIL.

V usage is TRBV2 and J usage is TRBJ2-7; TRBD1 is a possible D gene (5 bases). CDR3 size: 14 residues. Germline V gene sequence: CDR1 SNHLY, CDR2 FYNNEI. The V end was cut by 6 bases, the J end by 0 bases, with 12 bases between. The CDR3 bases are TGTGCCAGCAGGTATCTGACAGACTCCTACGAGCAGTACTTC. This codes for CASRYLTDSYEQYF.

The CDR3 coding sequence is TGCAGCGTCGACCCGGGGGGGAACATTCAGTACTTC. It specifies CSVDPGGNIQYF. This rearrangement joins TRBV29-1 to TRBJ2-4, with TRBD2 matching 8 bases. There are 12 residues in the CDR3. Germline V gene lookup returns CDR1 SQVTM and CDR2 ANQGSEA. V lost 6 bases to trimming and J lost 7 bases; unmatched junction nucleotides: 5. Looking up the rest from reference TRBV29-1 and TRBJ2-4 gives the full variable domain: SAVISQKPSRDICQRGTSLTIQCQVDSQVTMMFWYRQQPGQSLTLIATANQGSEATYESGFVIDKFPISRPNLTFSTLTVSNMSPEDSSIYLCSVDPGGNIQYFGAGTRLSVL.

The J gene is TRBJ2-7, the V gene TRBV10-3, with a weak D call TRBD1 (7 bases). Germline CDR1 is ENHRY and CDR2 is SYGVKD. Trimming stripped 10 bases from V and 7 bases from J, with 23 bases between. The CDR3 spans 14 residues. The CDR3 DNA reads TGTGCCACCAGGGAAGGGGGCCCTGGAGGGGAGCAGTACTTC. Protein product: CATREGGPGGEQYF.

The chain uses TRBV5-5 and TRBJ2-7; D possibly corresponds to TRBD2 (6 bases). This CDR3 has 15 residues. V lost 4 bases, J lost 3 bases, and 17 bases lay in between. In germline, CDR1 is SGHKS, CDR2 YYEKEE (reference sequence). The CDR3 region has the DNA TGTGCCAGCAGCACGACCGGAGCGGGTGTCTACGAGCAGTACTTC. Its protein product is CASSTTGAGVYEQYF.

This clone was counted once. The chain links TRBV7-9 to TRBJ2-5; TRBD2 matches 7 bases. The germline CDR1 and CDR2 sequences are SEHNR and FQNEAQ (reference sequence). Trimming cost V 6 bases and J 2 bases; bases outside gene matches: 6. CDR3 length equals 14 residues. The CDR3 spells CASSSRREQETQYF. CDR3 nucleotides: TGTGCCAGCAGTTCGAGGCGGGAGCAAGAGACCCAGTACTTC.

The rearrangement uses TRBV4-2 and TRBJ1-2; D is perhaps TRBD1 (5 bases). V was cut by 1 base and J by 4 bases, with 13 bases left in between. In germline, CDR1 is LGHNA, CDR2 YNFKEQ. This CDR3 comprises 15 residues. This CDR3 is CASSQVGRVSYGYTF. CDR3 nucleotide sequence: TGTGCCAGCAGCCAAGTTGGCAGGGTAAGCTATGGCTACACCTTC.

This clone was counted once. The CDR3 DNA reads as TGTGCCAGCAGTGAATCGGGGCTCGGGGCTAGCGGTCCACAGGGTACGCAGTATTTT. Its translation: CASSESGLGASGPQGTQYF. J is TRBJ2-3 and V is TRBV2; possibly TRBD2 for D (7 bases). From germline, CDR1 is SNHLY and CDR2 FYNNEI. V gave up 2 bases and J gave up 8 bases, with 29 bases separating them. CDR3 length equals 19 residues.

This chain's CDR3 is CASRLAPGEREGIFVEQYF. For the CDR3, the DNA is TGTGCAAGTCGCTTAGCCCCAGGCGAGCGGGAGGGCATATTCGTCGAGCAGTACTTC. The chain combines TRBV12-2 with TRBJ2-7; whether TRBD2, the table's D call, matches the DNA was not checked. TRBV12-2 counts as a pseudogene. The CDR3 extends over 19 amino acids.

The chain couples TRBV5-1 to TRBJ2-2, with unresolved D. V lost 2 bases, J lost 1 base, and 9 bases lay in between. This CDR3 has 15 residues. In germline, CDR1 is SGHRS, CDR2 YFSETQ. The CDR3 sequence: CASSFYPQNTGELFF. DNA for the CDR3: TGCGCCAGCAGCTTCTATCCCCAGAACACCGGGGAGCTGTTTTTT.

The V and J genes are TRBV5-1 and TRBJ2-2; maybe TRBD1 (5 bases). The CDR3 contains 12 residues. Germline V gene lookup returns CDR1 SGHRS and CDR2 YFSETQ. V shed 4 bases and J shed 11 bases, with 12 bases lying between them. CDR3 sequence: CASSNEGAELFF. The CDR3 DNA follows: TGCGCCAGCAGCAACGAAGGGGCAGAGCTGTTTTTT.

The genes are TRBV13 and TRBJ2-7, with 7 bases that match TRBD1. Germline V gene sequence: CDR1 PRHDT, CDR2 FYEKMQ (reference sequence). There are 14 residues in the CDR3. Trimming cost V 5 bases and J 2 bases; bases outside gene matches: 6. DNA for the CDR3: TGTGCCAGCAGCCCCAAGGGGGCCCCCTACGAGCAGTACTTC. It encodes CASSPKGAPYEQYF.